One sample yielded the 6 T cell receptor beta chains listed below, sequenced in a study of OX40 agonist ivuxolimab in advanced cancers. TCRdb's copy holds only in-frame clones and misses some; the assay was immunoSEQ multiplex PCR. The sample holds 69,000 or so clones, approximately 88% seen once. The starting material was CD4+ or CD8+ T cells sorted from blood, obtained in a trial of the OX40 agonist ivuxolimab. The receptors shown here come from an adult with an advanced solid tumor such as melanoma, head and neck, liver or kidney cancer.

This chain connects TRBV2 to TRBJ1-1; D not resolved. Deletions cut 4 bases from V and 1 base from J, with 7 bases between. CDR1 SNHLY and CDR2 FYNNEI come from the germline V gene. The CDR3 sequence is 13 residues long. The CDR3 loop reads CASSVEGNTEAFF. The CDR3, as DNA: TGTGCCAGCAGTGTGGAGGGGAACACTGAAGCTTTCTTT.

The chain uses TRBV7-8 and TRBJ2-1; possibly TRBD1 for D (5 bases). This CDR3 has 15 amino acids. Germline V gene lookup returns CDR1 SGHVS and CDR2 FQNEAQ. V dropped 6 bases and J dropped 2 bases, with 14 bases sitting between them. CDR3 sequence (DNA): TGTGCCAGCAGTGATCGACAGTTGGCCTACAATGAGCAGTTCTTC. This sequence encodes CASSDRQLAYNEQFF.

The gene calls are TRBV6-6 and TRBJ1-4; a weak D match, TRBD1 (6 bases). V was clipped by 4 bases and J by 0 bases, with 12 bases between them. This CDR3 spans 16 amino acids. Germline V lookup: CDR1 MNHNY, CDR2 SVGAGI (reference sequence). The CDR3 nucleotides read TGTGCCAGCAGTTCAGAGGACAGTCCAACTAATGAAAAACTGTTTTTT. This sequence encodes CASSSEDSPTNEKLFF.

The chain uses TRBV27 and TRBJ2-1; 12 nucleotides line up with TRBD2. Germline V gene data show CDR1 as MNHEY and CDR2 as SMNVEV (reference sequence). This CDR3 has 17 amino acids. V lost 10 bases to trimming and J lost 8 bases; unmatched junction nucleotides: 18. The CDR3 spells CATPTDPPSGGAYEQFF. The CDR3, as DNA: TGTGCCACCCCAACCGATCCTCCTAGCGGGGGGGCCTATGAGCAGTTCTTC.

The CDR3 loop is CASRPRTNEKLFF. Here the CDR3 DNA reads TGTGCCAGCAGACCGCGAACTAATGAAAAACTGTTTTTT. The chain is built from TRBV16 and TRBJ1-4; no firm D call. CDR1 and CDR2 from the germline V gene are KGHSY and FQNENV. The CDR3 extends over 13 amino acids. Trimming stripped 6 bases from V and 1 base from J, with 6 bases between.

This rearrangement joins TRBV10-2 to TRBJ2-7; D uncertain. Germline lookup yields CDR1 WSHSY and CDR2 SAAADI. The CDR3 loop spans 12 amino acids. Trimming removed 6 bases from V and 1 base from J, with 7 bases in between. The CDR3 region is CASRDPSYEQYF. Written as DNA, the CDR3 is TGCGCCAGCAGAGATCCTTCCTACGAGCAGTACTTC.